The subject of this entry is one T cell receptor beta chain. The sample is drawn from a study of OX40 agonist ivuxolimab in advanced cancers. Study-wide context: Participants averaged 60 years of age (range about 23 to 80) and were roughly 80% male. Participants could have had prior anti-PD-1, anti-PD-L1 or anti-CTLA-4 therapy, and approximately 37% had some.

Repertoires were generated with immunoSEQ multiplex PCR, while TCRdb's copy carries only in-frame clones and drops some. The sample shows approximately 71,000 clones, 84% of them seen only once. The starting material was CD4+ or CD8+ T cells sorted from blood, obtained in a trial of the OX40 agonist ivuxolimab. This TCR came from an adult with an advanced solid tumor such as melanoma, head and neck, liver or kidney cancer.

CDR3 region: CASSSTHLYGDIQYF. Here the CDR3 DNA reads TGTGCCAGCAGTTCGACCCATCTTTATGGGGACATTCAGTACTTC. The gene calls are TRBV5-6 and TRBJ2-4; the D is unclear. The CDR3 covers 15 residues. V was shortened by 5 bases and J by 8 bases, with 20 bases between the two germline ends. CDR1 and CDR2 from the germline V gene are SGHDT and YYEEEE.